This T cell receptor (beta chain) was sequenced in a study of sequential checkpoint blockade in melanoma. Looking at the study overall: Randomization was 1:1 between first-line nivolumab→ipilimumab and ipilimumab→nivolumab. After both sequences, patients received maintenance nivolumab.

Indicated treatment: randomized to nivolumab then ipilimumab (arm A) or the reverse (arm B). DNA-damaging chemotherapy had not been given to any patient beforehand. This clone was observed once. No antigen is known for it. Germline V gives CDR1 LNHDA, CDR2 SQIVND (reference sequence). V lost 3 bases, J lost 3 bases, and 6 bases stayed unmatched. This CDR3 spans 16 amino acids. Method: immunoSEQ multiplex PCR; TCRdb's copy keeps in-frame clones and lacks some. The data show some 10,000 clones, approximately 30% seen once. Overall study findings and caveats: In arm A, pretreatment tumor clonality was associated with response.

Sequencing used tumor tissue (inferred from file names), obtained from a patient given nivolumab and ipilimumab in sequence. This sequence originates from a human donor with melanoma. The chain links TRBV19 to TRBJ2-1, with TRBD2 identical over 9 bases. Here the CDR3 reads CASSITSGSYYNEQFF. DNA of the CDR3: TGTGCCAGTAGTATTACTAGCGGGTCGTACTACAATGAGCAGTTCTTC.